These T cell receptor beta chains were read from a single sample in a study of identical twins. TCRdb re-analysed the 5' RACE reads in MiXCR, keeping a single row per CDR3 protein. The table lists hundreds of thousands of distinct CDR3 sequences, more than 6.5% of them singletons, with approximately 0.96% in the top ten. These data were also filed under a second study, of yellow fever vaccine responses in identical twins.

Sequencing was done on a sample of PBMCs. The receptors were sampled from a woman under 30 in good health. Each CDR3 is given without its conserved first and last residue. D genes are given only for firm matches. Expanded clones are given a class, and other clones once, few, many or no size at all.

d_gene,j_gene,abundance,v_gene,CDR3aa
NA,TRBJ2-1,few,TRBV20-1,SASPMEGEIYNEQF
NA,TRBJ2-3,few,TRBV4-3,ASSQHRMGGGVRDTQY
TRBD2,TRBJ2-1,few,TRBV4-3,ASSQDRGRAFEQF
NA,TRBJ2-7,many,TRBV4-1,ASSQEGFYEQY
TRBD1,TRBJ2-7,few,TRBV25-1,ASTPETGYEQY
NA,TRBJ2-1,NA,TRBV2,ASSDWSSYNEQF
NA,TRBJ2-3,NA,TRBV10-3,AISWGNVGTDTQY
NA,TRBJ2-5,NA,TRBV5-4,ASSRGDNQETQY
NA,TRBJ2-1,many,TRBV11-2,ASARGSSYNEQF
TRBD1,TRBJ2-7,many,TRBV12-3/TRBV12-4,ASRYTGTGSYEQY
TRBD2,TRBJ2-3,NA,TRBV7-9,ASSPGLAGLSDTQY
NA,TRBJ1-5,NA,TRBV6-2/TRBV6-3,ASSYSLRSPGSNQPQH
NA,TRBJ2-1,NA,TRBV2,ASSEEGIGEQF
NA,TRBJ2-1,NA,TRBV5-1,ASSLASQAMSEQF
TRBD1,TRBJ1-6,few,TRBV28,ASSPRQGSYNSPLH
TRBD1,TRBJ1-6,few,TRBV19,ASSIGQGANSPLH